The rows below give T cell receptor beta chains drawn from one sample of a study of blood T cell repertoires in COVID-19. Sequencing was performed with immunoSEQ multiplex PCR; in TCRdb, only in-frame clones are kept and a portion is missing. The sample includes about 180,000 clones, roughly 75% of them seen just once. The specimen sequenced was peripheral blood. Receptor source: a man between 65 and 79 years old with active or convalescent COVID-19. CDR3s include the opening cysteine and the closing phenylalanine or tryptophan. Each record gives: clone size, J gene, V gene, D gene, CDR3 DNA, CDR3 protein. D genes are given only for firm matches. Clone size is given for some rows only: seen once, a few or many times, or a class if the clone is expanded.

clone_size: -
j_call: TRBJ1-1
v_call: TRBV6-5
d_call: -
cdr3_nt: TGTGCCAGCAGTTACGTTGGAACCTTGGGCCCTGAAGCTTTCTTT
cdr3_aa: CASSYVGTLGPEAFF

clone_size: -
j_call: TRBJ1-1
v_call: TRBV12-3/TRBV12-4
d_call: -
cdr3_nt: TGTGCCAGCAGTCCAAGGGGAACTGAAGCTTTCTTT
cdr3_aa: CASSPRGTEAFF

clone_size: -
j_call: TRBJ2-3
v_call: TRBV2
d_call: TRBD2
cdr3_nt: TGTGCCAGCAGTAGGACTAGCGGGAGAACAGATACGCAGTATTTT
cdr3_aa: CASSRTSGRTDTQYF

clone_size: -
j_call: TRBJ1-1
v_call: TRBV5-1
d_call: TRBD1
cdr3_nt: TGCGCCAGCAGCTACGAAGGGGGCCGGACTGAAGCTTTCTTT
cdr3_aa: CASSYEGGRTEAFF

clone_size: -
j_call: TRBJ2-2
v_call: TRBV7-9
d_call: -
cdr3_nt: TGTGCCAGCAGCTTACCAACTCCCAGTCTAGGGGGTCCCGGGGAGCTGTTTTTT
cdr3_aa: CASSLPTPSLGGPGELFF

clone_size: -
j_call: TRBJ2-2
v_call: TRBV3-1/TRBV3-2
d_call: TRBD2
cdr3_nt: TGTGCCAGCAGCCAATTAAGCGGGACCACCGGGGAGCTGTTTTTT
cdr3_aa: CASSQLSGTTGELFF

clone_size: few
j_call: TRBJ2-1
v_call: TRBV15
d_call: TRBD2
cdr3_nt: TGTGCCACCAGTCCAGGGGAGCAGCGGGGGGGATACAATGAGCAGTTCTTC
cdr3_aa: CATSPGEQRGGYNEQFF

clone_size: -
j_call: TRBJ1-1
v_call: TRBV6-1
d_call: -
cdr3_nt: TGTGCCAGCAGTGAAGCTCCAGGGTTGGACACTGAAGCTTTCTTT
cdr3_aa: CASSEAPGLDTEAFF

clone_size: -
j_call: TRBJ2-3
v_call: TRBV7-2
d_call: TRBD2
cdr3_nt: TGTGCCAGCGCAGCGGGGGGGCTCACAGATACGCAGTATTTT
cdr3_aa: CASAAGGLTDTQYF

clone_size: once
j_call: TRBJ1-2
v_call: TRBV3-1/TRBV3-2
d_call: TRBD1
cdr3_nt: TGTGCCAGCAGCCAGGGACAGGTCTATGGCTACACCTTC
cdr3_aa: CASSQGQVYGYTF

clone_size: -
j_call: TRBJ1-2
v_call: TRBV30
d_call: -
cdr3_nt: TGTGCCTGGAGTGTTCGAGGGATTCTCTATGGCTACACCTTC
cdr3_aa: CAWSVRGILYGYTF

clone_size: -
j_call: TRBJ2-7
v_call: TRBV7-2
d_call: -
cdr3_nt: TGTGCCAGCAGCTTTTTCTCAGGGGAGCCCTACGAGCAGTACTTC
cdr3_aa: CASSFFSGEPYEQYF

clone_size: -
j_call: TRBJ2-1
v_call: TRBV13
d_call: TRBD2
cdr3_nt: TGTGCCAGCAGCTTACTCGGACTAGCGGACAATGAGCAGTTCTTC
cdr3_aa: CASSLLGLADNEQFF

clone_size: -
j_call: TRBJ2-2
v_call: TRBV3-1/TRBV3-2
d_call: TRBD2
cdr3_nt: TGTGCCAGCAGCCAAATGACTAGCGGGACCGGGGAGCTGTTTTTT
cdr3_aa: CASSQMTSGTGELFF

clone_size: -
j_call: TRBJ2-5
v_call: TRBV5-1
d_call: TRBD1
cdr3_nt: TGCGCCAGCAGCTTGGTTGGGACAGAGCAAGAGACCCAGTACTTC
cdr3_aa: CASSLVGTEQETQYF

clone_size: -
j_call: TRBJ2-1
v_call: TRBV4-3
d_call: TRBD2
cdr3_nt: TGCGCCAGCAGCCAAGGGGCGAGAGGGGAGGGGAATGAGCAGTTCTTC
cdr3_aa: CASSQGARGEGNEQFF

clone_size: -
j_call: TRBJ2-1
v_call: TRBV5-5
d_call: -
cdr3_nt: TGTGCCAGCAGCTTCAGGGACAATGAGCAGTTCTTC
cdr3_aa: CASSFRDNEQFF

clone_size: few
j_call: TRBJ2-7
v_call: TRBV7-3
d_call: TRBD2
cdr3_nt: TGTGCCAGCAGCCCGACTAGCCGCTCCTACGAGCAGTACTTC
cdr3_aa: CASSPTSRSYEQYF

clone_size: -
j_call: TRBJ1-2
v_call: TRBV3-1/TRBV3-2
d_call: -
cdr3_nt: TGTGCCAGCAGACCTCTACCGGGGTCAACTAACTATGGCTACACCTTC
cdr3_aa: CASRPLPGSTNYGYTF

clone_size: -
j_call: TRBJ1-6
v_call: TRBV19
d_call: TRBD1
cdr3_nt: TGTGCCAGTAAAGGTCGCGACAGGGGTAATTCACCCCTCCACTTT
cdr3_aa: CASKGRDRGNSPLHF

clone_size: -
j_call: TRBJ1-4
v_call: TRBV4-2
d_call: -
cdr3_nt: TGTGCCAGCAGCCAAGGGGCCGGTCAGGAACCAGATGAAAAACTGTTTTTT
cdr3_aa: CASSQGAGQEPDEKLFF

clone_size: -
j_call: TRBJ1-1
v_call: TRBV18
d_call: -
cdr3_nt: TGTGCCAGCTCAACAGGTGTACTCCCTGAAGCTTTCTTT
cdr3_aa: CASSTGVLPEAFF

clone_size: -
j_call: TRBJ2-5
v_call: TRBV10-1
d_call: TRBD1
cdr3_nt: TGCGCCAGCAGTGACAGGGGGCCGGGAGAGACCCAGTACTTC
cdr3_aa: CASSDRGPGETQYF

clone_size: few
j_call: TRBJ1-4
v_call: TRBV2
d_call: -
cdr3_nt: TGTGCCAGCAGTGAAAACACCTTTGCAACTAATGAAAAACTGTTTTTT
cdr3_aa: CASSENTFATNEKLFF

clone_size: few
j_call: TRBJ1-2
v_call: TRBV6-1
d_call: -
cdr3_nt: TGTGCCAGCAGTGAGACAGCCCTCACTAACTATGGCTACACCTTC
cdr3_aa: CASSETALTNYGYTF

clone_size: -
j_call: TRBJ1-1
v_call: TRBV18
d_call: -
cdr3_nt: TGTGCCAGCTCACCAGGGGGGGACACTGAAGCTTTCTTT
cdr3_aa: CASSPGGDTEAFF

clone_size: -
j_call: TRBJ2-3
v_call: TRBV7-2
d_call: TRBD2
cdr3_nt: TGTGCCAGCAGCTTAGACGCGGGGGGGTTTGATACGCAGTATTTT
cdr3_aa: CASSLDAGGFDTQYF

clone_size: -
j_call: TRBJ2-6
v_call: TRBV9
d_call: -
cdr3_nt: TGTGCCAGCAGCGGTCGGGAACGGGCCAACGTCCTGACTTTC
cdr3_aa: CASSGRERANVLTF

clone_size: -
j_call: TRBJ1-5
v_call: TRBV11-2
d_call: TRBD1
cdr3_nt: TGTGCCAGCAGCTTCGGCACAGGGGCGCCTCAGCCCCAGCATTTT
cdr3_aa: CASSFGTGAPQPQHF

clone_size: -
j_call: TRBJ2-1
v_call: TRBV7-3
d_call: TRBD1
cdr3_nt: TGTGCCAGCAGCCTGTGGGGACAGGAGTACAATGAGCAGTTCTTC
cdr3_aa: CASSLWGQEYNEQFF

clone_size: -
j_call: TRBJ2-1
v_call: TRBV7-3
d_call: TRBD2
cdr3_nt: TGTGCCAGCAGCGAAACTAGCGGGAATTACAATGAGCAGTTCTTC
cdr3_aa: CASSETSGNYNEQFF

clone_size: -
j_call: TRBJ2-7
v_call: TRBV6-1
d_call: TRBD1
cdr3_nt: TGTGCCAGCAGTGAAGCTTTAAGGACAGGGCCGACGGAGCAGTACTTC
cdr3_aa: CASSEALRTGPTEQYF

clone_size: -
j_call: TRBJ2-3
v_call: TRBV12-5
d_call: TRBD2
cdr3_nt: TGTGCTAGTGGTTTACGGGGGGATAGCACAGATACGCAGTATTTT
cdr3_aa: CASGLRGDSTDTQYF

clone_size: -
j_call: TRBJ1-1
v_call: TRBV5-1
d_call: -
cdr3_nt: TGCGCCAGCAGCTTGGGGTCCACTGCTGAAGCTTTCTTT
cdr3_aa: CASSLGSTAEAFF

clone_size: -
j_call: TRBJ2-1
v_call: TRBV6-2/TRBV6-3
d_call: TRBD1
cdr3_nt: TGTGCCAGCAGTCGACCCCAGACAGGGGCCAACAATGAGCAGTTCTTC
cdr3_aa: CASSRPQTGANNEQFF

clone_size: -
j_call: TRBJ1-3
v_call: TRBV5-6
d_call: -
cdr3_nt: TGTGCCAGCAGCTTGAACAGTGGAAACACCATATATTTT
cdr3_aa: CASSLNSGNTIYF

clone_size: -
j_call: TRBJ2-5
v_call: TRBV9
d_call: -
cdr3_nt: TGTGCCAGCAGCAAGGGGGTTCAAGAGACCCAGTACTTC
cdr3_aa: CASSKGVQETQYF

clone_size: -
j_call: TRBJ1-2
v_call: TRBV6-6
d_call: -
cdr3_nt: TGTGCCAGCAGTTACCCGGGACAAACAGAAAGCTACACCTTC
cdr3_aa: CASSYPGQTESYTF

clone_size: -
j_call: TRBJ2-1
v_call: TRBV28
d_call: -
cdr3_nt: TGTGCCAGCAGGGTGACAGGCTCCTACAATGAGCAGTTCTTC
cdr3_aa: CASRVTGSYNEQFF

clone_size: -
j_call: TRBJ1-4
v_call: TRBV1
d_call: -
cdr3_nt: TGCACCAGCAGCCAAGACCCGGGAAAGGAAAAACTGTTTTTT
cdr3_aa: CTSSQDPGKEKLFF

clone_size: -
j_call: TRBJ2-1
v_call: TRBV4-1
d_call: TRBD2
cdr3_nt: TGCGCCAGCAGCCTACTAGCGGGAGCCTTGAATGAGCAGTTCTTC
cdr3_aa: CASSLLAGALNEQFF

clone_size: -
j_call: TRBJ2-7
v_call: TRBV29-1
d_call: -
cdr3_nt: TGCAGCGTTGAGGTCAGGGTGAACGAGCAGTACTTC
cdr3_aa: CSVEVRVNEQYF

clone_size: -
j_call: TRBJ2-6
v_call: TRBV2
d_call: -
cdr3_nt: TGTGCCAGCAGTGTTTTAGGAGGGGGCGGTAACTCTGGGGCCAACGTCCTGACTTTC
cdr3_aa: CASSVLGGGGNSGANVLTF

clone_size: once
j_call: TRBJ2-1
v_call: TRBV5-1
d_call: TRBD2
cdr3_nt: TGCGCCAGCAGGCCTAGCGGGGCCAATGAGCAGTTCTTC
cdr3_aa: CASRPSGANEQFF

clone_size: -
j_call: TRBJ2-3
v_call: TRBV7-3
d_call: -
cdr3_nt: TGTGCCAGCAGCTTAAGCGTTGACACAGATACGCAGTATTTT
cdr3_aa: CASSLSVDTDTQYF

clone_size: -
j_call: TRBJ1-1
v_call: TRBV18
d_call: -
cdr3_nt: TGTGCCAGCTCACCGGGCCAGGGGATTTGGGCTGAAGCTTTCTTT
cdr3_aa: CASSPGQGIWAEAFF

clone_size: -
j_call: TRBJ1-4
v_call: TRBV28
d_call: TRBD1
cdr3_nt: TGTGCCAGCAGTCCTAGACCGGGACAGGGACGCGAAAAACTGTTTTTT
cdr3_aa: CASSPRPGQGREKLFF

clone_size: -
j_call: TRBJ2-2
v_call: TRBV9
d_call: TRBD1
cdr3_nt: TGTGCCAGCAGCTACGGACAGGGAGCGAACACCGGGGAGCTGTTTTTT
cdr3_aa: CASSYGQGANTGELFF